This T cell receptor beta chain was profiled in a study of regulatory T cells in long-lasting Graves disease. As to time point: newly diagnosed GD, antithyroid drugs for less than 3 months. Generation of the TCR library employed RNA extracted from PBMCs. This clonotype was counted at least ten times. This CDR3 region has 16 residues. Trimming took 4 bases from V and 2 from J; bases not matched to a gene: 8. The germline CDR1 and CDR2 sequences are SGHRS and YFSETQ. For TCR beta, libraries came from iRepertoire HTBI primers and Arm-PCR of CDR3 regions. TCRdb called the multiplex PCR reads again in MiXCR, with one record for every CDR3 protein. The sample consists of 450,000 to 500,000 distinct CDR3 sequences, 15% to 20% of them appearing once. The same data also went into a second study, on T cells in Graves' hyperthyroidism and ophthalmopathy.

The source is a man aged 35-49 years with Graves disease. Specimen: peripheral blood mononuclear cells (PBMCs), collected at new diagnosis, from a patient treated with antithyroid drugs. The J gene is TRBJ2-5, the V gene TRBV5-1, with 10 positions matching TRBD2. CDR3 DNA: TGCGCCAGCAGCGAGCGGGAGGGAGGGAGTCAAGAGACCCAGTACTTC. Its protein is CASSEREGGSQETQYF. Looking up the rest from reference TRBV5-1 and TRBJ2-5 gives the full variable domain: KAGVTQTPRYLIKTRGQQVTLSCSPISGHRSVSWYQQTPGQGLQFLFEYFSETQRNKGNFPGRFSGRQFSNSRSEMNVSTLELGDSALYLCASSEREGGSQETQYFGPGTRLLVL.